What follows describes a single T cell receptor beta chain. This sample is part of a study of blood T cell repertoires in COVID-19. Overall study: Samples of COVID-19 (acute and convalescent) were obtained from the United States, Italy and Spain. T cells, B-cell-depleted T cells, or PBMCs provided the cDNA or gDNA that served as material.

Per the authors' pipeline: Reference gene primer amplification gave nucleated cell count estimates. TCRdb's copy holds only in-frame clones and misses some; the assay was immunoSEQ multiplex PCR. V, J and clone size are those of that table, while D and trimming were read from the DNA. The sample lists 250,000 to 300,000 clones, 86% occurring once. After removal of 4 bases from V and 5 bases from J, the junction contained 18 bases not matched to a gene. This CDR3 has 19 amino acids. Germline V gene lookup returns CDR1 SEHNR and CDR2 FQNEAQ (reference sequence). The sequence derives from a woman between 25 and 40 years old with active or convalescent COVID-19. The sample taken for sequencing was peripheral blood. The chain links TRBV7-9 to TRBJ2-2; TRBD2 agrees at 8 bases. CDR3 sequence (DNA): TGTGCCAGCAGCTCCCAGATGAGCCCCCGCGGGGGGCGGACCGGGGAGCTGTTTTTT. Its protein product is CASSSQMSPRGGRTGELFF.